This T cell receptor beta chain appears in the sequencing data of a study of CD8+CD57+ T cells in acquired aplastic anemia. Study-level findings and limits: It was found that under 30 CD8+ CDR3 sequences were shared between patients and controls.

TCR beta VDJ and CDR3 profiles were obtained from a genomic DNA template. Each CDR3 protein is one row after TCRdb ran MiXCR on the reads. The repertoire has some 200,000 distinct CDR3 sequences, roughly 50% of them found once; the top ten carry about 20%. The CDR3 is 15 amino acids. V lost 4 bases and J 4 bases, leaving 16 bases between the germline ends. In germline, CDR1 is KGHDR, CDR2 SFDVKD. Sequencing involved patients with CD8+CD57+ cell expansion previously shown by flow cytometry. Comments on this clonotype: Its antigen is unidentified.

What was sequenced was sorted CD4+, CD8+, or CD8+CD57+ T cells (not recorded which) from PBMCs. V is TRBV24-1 and J is TRBJ2-7; D gene uncertain. This receptor was identified in a human donor with aplastic anemia. CDR3 nucleotides: TGTGCCACCAGTGAATCGGAACTATACCCTTACGAGCAGTACTTC. Protein sequence: CATSESELYPYEQYF.